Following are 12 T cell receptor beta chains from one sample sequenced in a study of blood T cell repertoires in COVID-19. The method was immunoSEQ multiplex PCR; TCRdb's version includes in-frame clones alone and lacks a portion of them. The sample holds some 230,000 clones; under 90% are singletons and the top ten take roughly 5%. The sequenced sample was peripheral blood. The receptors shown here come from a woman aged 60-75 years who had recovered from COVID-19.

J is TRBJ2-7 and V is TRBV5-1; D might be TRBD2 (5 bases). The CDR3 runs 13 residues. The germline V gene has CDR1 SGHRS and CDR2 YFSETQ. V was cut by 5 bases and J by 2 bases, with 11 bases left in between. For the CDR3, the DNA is TGCGCCAGCAGGACAAGGGAGCCCTACGAGCAGTACTTC. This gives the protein CASRTREPYEQYF.

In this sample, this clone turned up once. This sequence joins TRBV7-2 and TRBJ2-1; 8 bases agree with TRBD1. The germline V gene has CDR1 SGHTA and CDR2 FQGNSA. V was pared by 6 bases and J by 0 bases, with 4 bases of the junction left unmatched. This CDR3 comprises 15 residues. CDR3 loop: CASRVDRGSYNEQFF. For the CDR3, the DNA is TGTGCCAGCAGGGTAGACAGGGGCTCCTACAATGAGCAGTTCTTC.

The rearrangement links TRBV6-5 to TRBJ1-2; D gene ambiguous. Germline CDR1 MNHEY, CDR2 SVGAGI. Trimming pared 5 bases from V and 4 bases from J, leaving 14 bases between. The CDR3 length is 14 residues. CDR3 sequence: CASSRRENGYGYTF. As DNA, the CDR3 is TGTGCCAGCAGTCGACGGGAGAACGGCTATGGCTACACCTTC.

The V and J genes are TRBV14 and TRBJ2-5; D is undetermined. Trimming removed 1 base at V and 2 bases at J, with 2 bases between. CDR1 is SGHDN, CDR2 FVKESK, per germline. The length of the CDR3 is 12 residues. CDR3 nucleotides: TGTGCCAGCAGCCAAGTACAAGAGACCCAGTACTTC. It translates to CASSQVQETQYF.

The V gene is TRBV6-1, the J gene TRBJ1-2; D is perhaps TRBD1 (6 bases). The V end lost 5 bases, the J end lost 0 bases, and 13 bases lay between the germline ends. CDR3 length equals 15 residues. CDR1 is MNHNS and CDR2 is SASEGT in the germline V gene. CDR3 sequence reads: CASSPTGWTNYGYTF. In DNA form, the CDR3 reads TGTGCCAGCAGTCCGACAGGATGGACTAACTATGGCTACACCTTC.

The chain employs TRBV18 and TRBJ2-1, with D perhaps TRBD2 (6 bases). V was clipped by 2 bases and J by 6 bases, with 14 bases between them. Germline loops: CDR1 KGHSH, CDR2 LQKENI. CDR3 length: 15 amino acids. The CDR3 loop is CASSPVRGGGNEQFF. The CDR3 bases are TGTGCCAGCTCACCAGTCCGGGGAGGTGGCAATGAGCAGTTCTTC.

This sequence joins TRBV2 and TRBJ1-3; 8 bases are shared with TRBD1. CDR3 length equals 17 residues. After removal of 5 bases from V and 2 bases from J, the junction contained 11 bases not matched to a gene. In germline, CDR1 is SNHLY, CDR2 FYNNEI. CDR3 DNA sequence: TGTGCCAGCAGTACCCGGCCAGGGGGCAGGCCTGGAAACACCATATATTTT. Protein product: CASSTRPGGRPGNTIYF.

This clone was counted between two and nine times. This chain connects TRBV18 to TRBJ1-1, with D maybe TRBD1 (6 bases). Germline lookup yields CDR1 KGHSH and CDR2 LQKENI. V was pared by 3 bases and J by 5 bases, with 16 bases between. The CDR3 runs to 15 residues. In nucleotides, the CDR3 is TGTGCCAGCTCACCCTCACAGGGAAGGGGTACTGAAGCTTTCTTT. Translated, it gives CASSPSQGRGTEAFF.

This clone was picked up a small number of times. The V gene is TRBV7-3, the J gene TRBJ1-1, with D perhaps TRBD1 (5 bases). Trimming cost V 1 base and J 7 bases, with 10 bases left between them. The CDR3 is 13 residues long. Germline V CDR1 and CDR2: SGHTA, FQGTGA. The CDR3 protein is CASSLSGRDEAFF. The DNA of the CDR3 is TGTGCCAGCAGCTTAAGCGGCAGGGATGAAGCTTTCTTT.

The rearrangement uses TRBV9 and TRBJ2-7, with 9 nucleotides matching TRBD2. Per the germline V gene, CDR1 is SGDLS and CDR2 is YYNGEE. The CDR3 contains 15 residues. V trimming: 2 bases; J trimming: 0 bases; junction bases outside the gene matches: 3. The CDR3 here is CASSVSGGSSYEQYF. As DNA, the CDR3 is TGTGCCAGCAGCGTTAGCGGGGGAAGCTCCTACGAGCAGTACTTC.

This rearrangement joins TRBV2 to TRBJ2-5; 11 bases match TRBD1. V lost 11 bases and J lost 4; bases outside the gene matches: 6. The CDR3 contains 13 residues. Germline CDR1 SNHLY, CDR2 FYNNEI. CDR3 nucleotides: TGTGCCGGGGACAGGGGGTTTGGAGAGACCCAGTACTTC. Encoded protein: CAGDRGFGETQYF.

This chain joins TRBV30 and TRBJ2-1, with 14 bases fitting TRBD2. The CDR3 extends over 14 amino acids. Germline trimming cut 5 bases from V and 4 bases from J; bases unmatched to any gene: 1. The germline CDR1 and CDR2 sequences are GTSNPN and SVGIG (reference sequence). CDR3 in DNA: TGTGCCTGGGGACTAGCGGGGGGTTACAATGAGCAGTTCTTC. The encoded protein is CAWGLAGGYNEQFF.